Only one count was recorded for the clone carrying this T cell receptor (beta chain). The antigen remains unidentified. TCRdb reprocessed the RT-PCR reads via MiXCR and lists one record per CDR3 protein. Among 6,900 or so distinct CDR3 sequences listed, roughly 89% were seen once. This entry belongs to a study of yellow fever vaccine responses in identical twins. Study results and caveats: Twins reportedly showed a vaccine T cell response that seemed partly convergent and partly personalized.

The CDR3 is 16 residues long. Germline lookup yields CDR1 MNHNS and CDR2 SASEGT. The ends lost 4 bases at V and 2 bases at J; junction bases unmatched: 7. Sequences were derived from T cells from blood (PBMCs), unsorted or a sorted subset (not recorded which), sampled before or after yellow fever vaccination (not recorded which). The chain combines TRBV6-1 with TRBJ2-1; 8 nucleotides agree with TRBD2. The clonotype was recovered from a young woman who received the yellow fever vaccine. CDR3 in amino acids: CASSGPGTRTYNEQFF. DNA for the CDR3: TGTGCCAGCAGTGGGCCCGGGACTAGGACCTACAATGAGCAGTTCTTC.